Each of the 10 T cell receptor beta chains below was sequenced from the same sample in a study of blood T cell repertoires in COVID-19. The data were produced by immunoSEQ multiplex PCR, yet TCRdb's version contains in-frame clones alone and is incomplete. The sample contains about 220,000 clones, approximately 81% of which appear only once. The sequencing sample was made of peripheral blood. The receptors shown here come from a man under 40 with active or convalescent COVID-19.

This rearrangement joins TRBV2 to TRBJ2-7, with 9 positions matching TRBD2. The CDR3 has 14 residues. Germline V lookup: CDR1 SNHLY, CDR2 FYNNEI. Losses at the gene ends were 6 bases for V and 4 bases for J; bases not matched to a gene: 7. The DNA of the CDR3 is TGTGCCAGCAGGAAGGGGCTAGCGGGGTACGAGCAGTACTTC. It yields the protein CASRKGLAGYEQYF.

V usage is TRBV2 and J usage is TRBJ2-7; TRBD2 aligns across 13 bases. Germline trimming cut 4 bases from V and 7 bases from J; bases unmatched to any gene: 1. Germline loops: CDR1 SNHLY, CDR2 FYNNEI. The length of the CDR3 is 13 residues. CDR3 DNA: TGTGCCAGCAGTGGGGGACTAGCGGGAGAGCAGTACTTC. It codes for CASSGGLAGEQYF.

V gene TRBV7-3 combines with J gene TRBJ1-1, with 7 bases matching TRBD1. CDR1 is SGHTA and CDR2 is FQGTGA in the germline V gene. J lost 3 bases, V lost 2 bases, and 6 bases had no gene match. The CDR3 spans 15 residues. In DNA form, the CDR3 reads TGTGCCAGCAGCTTAGGGGGACAGTCGGACACTGAAGCTTTCTTT. It is translated as CASSLGGQSDTEAFF.

The rearrangement joins TRBV5-1 to TRBJ1-2; 8 bases match TRBD1. The CDR3 consists of 17 residues. Germline trimming cut 3 bases from V and 8 bases from J; bases unmatched to any gene: 18. Germline-derived CDR1 and CDR2 are SGHRS and YFSETQ. The chain's CDR3 is CASSSHNWGQGAGGYTF. The CDR3 region has the DNA TGCGCCAGCAGCTCCCATAATTGGGGGCAGGGGGCTGGCGGCTACACCTTC.

V usage is TRBV15 and J usage is TRBJ1-4, with a tentative D call TRBD1 (6 bases). The CDR3 has 18 amino acids. CDR1 LNHNV and CDR2 YYDKDF come from the germline V gene (reference sequence). Trimming took off 2 bases at V and 5 bases at J, with 21 bases between the two ends. The CDR3 protein is CATSRQTGSEGGNEKLFF. DNA for the CDR3: TGTGCCACCAGCAGACAAACGGGGTCGGAGGGGGGGAATGAAAAACTGTTTTTT.

V usage is TRBV4-1 and J usage is TRBJ2-1; 8 nucleotides align to TRBD1. Germline trimming cut 3 bases from V and 8 bases from J; bases unmatched to any gene: 6. The germline gives CDR1 MGHRA, CDR2 YSYEKL. The CDR3 is 14 residues long. CDR3 in amino acids: CASSQETGVDEQFF. The CDR3 DNA is TGCGCCAGCAGCCAGGAGACAGGGGTCGATGAGCAGTTCTTC.

This clone was recorded only once. This chain uses TRBV7-8 with TRBJ2-7; D is perhaps TRBD1 (6 bases). V lost 6 bases and J 2 bases, leaving 17 bases between the germline ends. The CDR3 has 15 residues. Germline CDR1 reads SGHVS; CDR2 reads FQNEAQ. The CDR3 DNA is TGTGCCAGCAGGTCACAGGGAACCGGGCCCTACGAGCAGTACTTC. It encodes CASRSQGTGPYEQYF.

This rearrangement joins TRBV18 to TRBJ1-3; D is ambiguous. This CDR3 has 16 amino acids. The V gene's germline CDR1 is KGHSH and CDR2 LQKENI. Trimming took 4 bases from V and 0 from J, leaving 13 bases between them. CDR3: CASSLPPQNSGNTIYF. CDR3 nucleotide sequence: TGTGCCAGCTCACTACCCCCCCAGAACTCTGGAAACACCATATATTTT.

CDR3: CSVDRTGVYGYTF. The CDR3 DNA reads TGCAGCGTTGACCGGACAGGAGTTTATGGCTACACCTTC. This chain connects TRBV29-1 to TRBJ1-2, with TRBD1 matching 7 bases. CDR3 length: 13 residues. Germline CDR1 reads SQVTM; CDR2 reads ANQGSEA. V lost 3 bases, J lost 5 bases, and 6 bases stayed unmatched.

The chain couples TRBV28 to TRBJ2-7; a weak D match, TRBD1 (6 bases). The CDR3 consists of 14 residues. Germline assignment: CDR1 MDHEN and CDR2 SYDVKM. Deletions cut 2 bases from V and 6 bases from J, with 14 bases between. CDR3 DNA: TGTGCCAGCAGTTTAAGGGCAGGGGAATTCGAGCAGTACTTC. Encoded protein: CASSLRAGEFEQYF.